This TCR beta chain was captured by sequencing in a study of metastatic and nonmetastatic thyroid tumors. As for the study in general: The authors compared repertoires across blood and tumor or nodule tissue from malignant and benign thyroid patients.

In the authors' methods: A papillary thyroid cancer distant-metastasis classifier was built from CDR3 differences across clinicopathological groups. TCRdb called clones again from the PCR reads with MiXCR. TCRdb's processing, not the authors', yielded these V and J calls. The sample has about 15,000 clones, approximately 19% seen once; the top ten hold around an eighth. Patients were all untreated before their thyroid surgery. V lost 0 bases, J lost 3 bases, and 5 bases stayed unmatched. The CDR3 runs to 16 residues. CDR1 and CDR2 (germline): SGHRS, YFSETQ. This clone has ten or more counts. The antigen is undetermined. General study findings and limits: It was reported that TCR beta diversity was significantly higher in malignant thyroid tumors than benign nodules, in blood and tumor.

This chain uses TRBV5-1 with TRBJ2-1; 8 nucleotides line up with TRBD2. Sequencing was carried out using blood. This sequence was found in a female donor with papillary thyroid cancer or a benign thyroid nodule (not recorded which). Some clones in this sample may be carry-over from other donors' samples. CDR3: CASSLVLAGDYNEQFF. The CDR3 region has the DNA TGCGCCAGCAGCTTGGTTCTAGCGGGCGACTACAATGAGCAGTTCTTC.